Presented here are 26 T cell receptor beta chains from one specimen sequenced in a study of blood T cell repertoires in COVID-19. Here immunoSEQ multiplex PCR was the method, and the copy in TCRdb shows in-frame clones only, minus some. The sample holds 240,000 or so clones, around 86% seen once. What was sequenced was peripheral blood. Receptors originate from a woman in her 30s who had recovered from COVID-19.

The DNA for the CDR3 is TGCGCCAGCAGCTTGATGGGGACAGGGCAAGAGACCCAGTACTTC. It specifies CASSLMGTGQETQYF. The rearrangement uses TRBV5-1 and TRBJ2-5; 9 nucleotides align to TRBD1. J gave up 2 bases and V 1 base, and 3 bases lay outside the gene matches. CDR3 length equals 15 residues. Germline assignment: CDR1 SGHRS and CDR2 YFSETQ.

The gene calls are TRBV9 and TRBJ1-1; 9 bases are a match to TRBD1. J was trimmed by 4 bases and V by 3 bases; bases with no gene match: 4. The length of the CDR3 is 14 residues. Germline loops: CDR1 SGDLS, CDR2 YYNGEE. As DNA, the CDR3 is TGTGCCAGCAGCGGGGACAGGGTAAGCACTGAAGCTTTCTTT. It is translated as CASSGDRVSTEAFF.

This clone was observed a single time. V is TRBV14 and J is TRBJ2-7; the match to TRBD1 covers 7 bases. This CDR3 has 13 residues. The V segment lost 4 bases and the J segment 3 bases; nucleotides outside the gene matches: 3. The germline gives CDR1 SGHDN, CDR2 FVKESK. This CDR3 reads CASSPGQIYEQYF. DNA of the CDR3: TGTGCCAGCAGCCCGGGACAGATCTACGAGCAGTACTTC.

J is TRBJ2-7 and V is TRBV4-1; tentative D call: TRBD1 (6 bases). The V end lost 0 bases, the J end lost 5 bases, and 17 bases lay between the germline ends. Germline loops: CDR1 MGHRA, CDR2 YSYEKL. The CDR3 extends over 16 amino acids. The CDR3 DNA reads as TGCGCCAGCAGCCAAGAACTACAGGGTTTTCGGCACGAGCAGTACTTC. Protein sequence: CASSQELQGFRHEQYF.

This clone was recorded many times. CDR3 in amino acids: CASSRQDVNSPLHF. For the CDR3, the DNA is TGTGCCAGCAGCAGACAGGACGTGAATTCACCCCTCCACTTT. This chain uses TRBV7-9 with TRBJ1-6; the D gene is possibly TRBD1 (6 bases). Germline assignment: CDR1 SEHNR and CDR2 FQNEAQ (reference sequence). The germline V and J ends were trimmed by 5 bases and 7 bases, with 12 bases remaining between them. CDR3 length: 14 residues.

J is TRBJ2-1 and V is TRBV7-3; D not certain. The CDR3 has 14 amino acids. CDR1 and CDR2 from the germline V gene are SGHTA and FQGTGA. The V and J ends lost 5 bases and 0 bases respectively, with 8 bases between them. The CDR3 loop reads CASSPGFSYNEQFF. CDR3 bases: TGTGCCAGCAGCCCAGGATTCTCCTACAATGAGCAGTTCTTC.

The chain combines TRBV12-5 with TRBJ2-3, with 7 bases identical to TRBD2. Unmatched junction bases numbered 6, after V lost 8 bases and J lost 1 base. The CDR3 loop spans 14 amino acids. Germline values: CDR1 LGHNT, CDR2 FRNRAP. The CDR3 DNA reads TGTGCTAGTTGGGAAAGCGGGGGCACAGATACGCAGTATTTT. It yields the protein CASWESGGTDTQYF. Full variable domain (remainder filled in from reference TRBV12-5 and TRBJ2-3): DARVTQTPRHKVTEMGQEVTMRCQPILGHNTVFWYRQTMMQGLELLAYFRNRAPLDDSGMPKDRFSAEMPDATLATLKIQPSEPRDSAVYFCASWESGGTDTQYFGPGTRLTVL.

The genes are TRBV7-9 and TRBJ2-7; 7 bases map to TRBD1. V lost 4 bases, J lost 4 bases, and 4 bases stayed unmatched. Germline CDR1 and CDR2: SEHNR and FQNEAQ (reference sequence). This CDR3 comprises 13 residues. In DNA, the CDR3 is TGTGCCAGCAGCTCCGGGACAGTTTACGAGCAGTACTTC. Encoded protein: CASSSGTVYEQYF.

This chain uses TRBV3-1 (or the pseudogene TRBV3-2) with TRBJ1-2; perhaps TRBD1 as D (5 bases). The ends were cut back, 0 bases at V and 4 bases at J, with 12 bases in the middle. Per the germline V gene, CDR1 is LGHDT and CDR2 is YNNKEL (reference sequence). The CDR3 is 15 amino acids. This CDR3 is CASSQDRGGSYGYTF. CDR3 DNA: TGTGCCAGCAGCCAAGATCGCGGGGGTTCCTATGGCTACACCTTC.

The rearrangement joins TRBV12-1 to TRBJ1-6. TRBV12-1 is given as a pseudogene. The CDR3 covers 15 residues. CDR3 DNA: TGTGCCAGCAGCTTTCCGGGCTCCTATAATTCACCCCTCCACTTT. It codes for CASSFPGSYNSPLHF.

The chain uses TRBV6-5 and TRBJ2-5; TRBD1 might be the D (6 bases). CDR1 is MNHEY and CDR2 is SVGAGI in the germline V gene. This CDR3 contains 13 residues. The V end lost 8 bases, the J end lost 2 bases, and 12 bases lay between the germline ends. The chain's CDR3 is CASGKTGQETQYF. Here the CDR3 DNA reads TGTGCCAGCGGAAAGACAGGACAAGAGACCCAGTACTTC.

The chain couples TRBV6-5 to TRBJ2-7; D gene ambiguous. V gave up 2 bases and J gave up 2 bases, with 13 bases separating them. The germline gives CDR1 MNHEY, CDR2 SVGAGI. The CDR3 extends over 15 amino acids. The CDR3: CASSYTLADPYEQYF. CDR3 DNA: TGTGCCAGCAGTTACACTCTTGCGGATCCCTACGAGCAGTACTTC.

In its sample, this clone was seen once. This chain links TRBV14 with TRBJ1-4, with a weak D call TRBD1 (6 bases). Germline CDR1 SGHDN, CDR2 FVKESK. V was pared by 2 bases and J by 5 bases, with 12 bases between. The CDR3 contains 15 residues. The CDR3 nucleotides are TGTGCCAGCAGCCAAACCCCAGGGGCCAATGAAAAACTGTTTTTT. Amino acids: CASSQTPGANEKLFF.

The chain employs TRBV4-1 and TRBJ1-4, with TRBD1 matching 9 bases. CDR1 is MGHRA and CDR2 is YSYEKL in the germline V gene. The ends lost 2 bases at V and 5 bases at J; junction bases unmatched: 15. This CDR3 has 19 amino acids. The CDR3 spells CASSQTLLTLQGANEKLFF. CDR3 DNA: TGCGCCAGCAGCCAAACGCTTTTGACTCTACAGGGGGCGAATGAAAAACTGTTTTTT.

This chain joins TRBV7-9 and TRBJ2-1, with D possibly matching TRBD1 (5 bases). Per germline, CDR1 SEHNR and CDR2 FQNEAQ (reference sequence). V was cut by 5 bases and J by 4 bases, with 15 bases left in between. This CDR3 is 15 amino acids long. CDR3 coding DNA: TGTGCCAGCAGCCCCATGGATAGGGGATACAATGAGCAGTTCTTC. Translating gives CASSPMDRGYNEQFF.

This clone has only one observation. J is TRBJ1-4 and V is TRBV18, with a weak D call TRBD1 (5 bases). Trimming pared 5 bases from V and 3 bases from J, leaving 13 bases between. Germline loops: CDR1 KGHSH, CDR2 LQKENI. There are 15 residues in the CDR3. The CDR3 region is CASSSVGGANEKLFF. Written as DNA, the CDR3 is TGTGCCAGCTCATCGGTCGGGGGAGCTAATGAAAAACTGTTTTTT.

The rearrangement joins TRBV27 to TRBJ2-1, with 8 bases that match TRBD2. Germline V lookup: CDR1 MNHEY, CDR2 SMNVEV (reference sequence). The CDR3 length is 14 residues. Trimming cost V 8 bases and J 3 bases; bases outside gene matches: 6. This chain's CDR3 is CASRGGSFYNEQFF. For the CDR3, the DNA is TGTGCCAGCCGGGGGGGATCGTTCTACAATGAGCAGTTCTTC.

The sample holds one count of this clone. One end of the junction does not line up with germline, which may come from a read error. The genes are TRBV15 and TRBJ2-3, with TRBD1 matching 7 bases. Germline-derived CDR1 and CDR2 are LNHNV and YYDKDF (reference sequence). The length of the CDR3 is 14 residues. In DNA form, the CDR3 reads TGTGCCACCAGCAGAGATAAGGTACAGGGGCGAAATGAATTT. Encoded protein: CATSRDKVQGRNEF. Variable domain in full (rest from reference TRBV15 and TRBJ2-3): DAMVIQNPRYQVTQFGKPVTLSCSQTLNHNVMYWYQQKSSQAPKLLFHYYDKDFNNEADTPDNFQSRRPNTSFCFLDIRSPGLGDTAMYLCATSRDKVQGRNEFGPGTRLTVL.

The gene calls are TRBV7-9 and TRBJ1-4, with unresolved D. The CDR3 is 16 residues long. Germline CDR1 and CDR2: SEHNR and FQNEAQ (reference sequence). Trimming left V 7 bases short and J 5 bases short, with 20 bases between. This chain's CDR3 is CASTTRLGRLNEKLFF. The DNA for the CDR3 is TGTGCCAGCACCACCCGACTGGGGAGGCTGAATGAAAAACTGTTTTTT.

The rearrangement links TRBV4-1 to TRBJ1-2, with D tentatively TRBD1 (6 bases). The CDR3 has 15 residues. With 0 bases removed from V and 6 bases from J, the gap between germline ends came to 14 bases. Germline V gene sequence: CDR1 MGHRA, CDR2 YSYEKL. CDR3 coding DNA: TGCGCCAGCAGCCAAGATCTCGGCAGGGGTGATGGCTACACCTTC. Translated: CASSQDLGRGDGYTF.

This clone showed up just once. The chain couples TRBV4-2 to TRBJ2-3, with unresolved D. This CDR3 contains 15 residues. The V end lost 0 bases, the J end lost 2 bases, and 9 bases lay between the germline ends. Germline V lookup: CDR1 LGHNA, CDR2 YNFKEQ. DNA for the CDR3: TGTGCCAGCAGCCAAGAGGGCCGATTCACAGATACGCAGTATTTT. The encoded protein is CASSQEGRFTDTQYF.

This clone showed up just once. The rearrangement joins TRBV4-1 to TRBJ1-1; TRBD1 is a possible D gene (6 bases). The germline V gene has CDR1 MGHRA and CDR2 YSYEKL. V was cut by 0 bases and J by 2 bases, with 13 bases left in between. The CDR3 is 16 residues long. For the CDR3, the DNA is TGCGCCAGCAGCCAAGATCCCATACAGGGAAACACTGAAGCTTTCTTT. This encodes CASSQDPIQGNTEAFF.

The chain joins TRBV11-1 to TRBJ2-1; D is perhaps TRBD1 (5 bases). Germline CDR1 SGHAT, CDR2 FQDESV (reference sequence). The CDR3 has 13 residues. The germline V and J ends were trimmed by 1 base and 5 bases, with 6 bases remaining between them. The CDR3 loop reads CASSLGRDNEQFF. CDR3 bases: TGTGCCAGCAGCTTAGGCAGGGACAATGAGCAGTTCTTC.

The gene calls are TRBV30 and TRBJ1-2, with D unresolved. The germline V gene encodes CDR1 GTSNPN and CDR2 SVGIG (reference sequence). Trimming left V 2 bases short and J 8 bases short, with 21 bases between. The CDR3 sequence is 15 residues long. For the CDR3, the DNA is TGTGCCTGGAGTAGGGAGACGAGGAATGCCTGGGGCTACACCTTC. Translation: CAWSRETRNAWGYTF.

The J gene is TRBJ1-2, the V gene TRBV5-4, with D maybe TRBD1 (6 bases). There are 15 residues in the CDR3. The germline V gene has CDR1 SGHNT and CDR2 YYREEE (reference sequence). V was clipped by 4 bases and J by 3 bases, with 16 bases between them. The CDR3 sequence: CASSPLRAGDYGYTF. The CDR3 DNA reads TGTGCCAGCAGCCCCCTCCGGGCAGGGGACTATGGCTACACCTTC.

The chain joins TRBV27 to TRBJ2-3; D not resolved. The CDR3 runs 13 residues. CDR1 and CDR2 (germline): MNHEY, SMNVEV (reference sequence). Trimming cost V 6 bases and J 5 bases, with 12 bases left between them. The CDR3: CASSPVGLDTQYF. In nucleotides, the CDR3 is TGTGCCAGCAGCCCAGTCGGGTTAGATACGCAGTATTTT.